This T cell receptor (beta chain) comes out of a study of regulatory T cells in long-lasting Graves disease. Study as a whole: More than 5 years of antithyroid drugs with positive TSH receptor antibodies defined persistent Graves' disease. Study conclusions and caveats: There was favoring of TRBV28, TRBJ1-2 and TRBJ2-5 in persistent disease.

Specified time point: persistent/refractory GD, antithyroid drugs over 5 years with positive TRAb. Researchers made the TCR library from RNA that was extracted from PBMCs. Patients were enrolled at an endocrinology department in Xi'an, China. Construction of the TCR beta libraries employed iRepertoire HTBI primers in conjunction with Arm-PCR of CDR3 regions. Authors' methods: Analysis of the samples identified roughly 62 TRBV and roughly 15 TRBJ segments. TCRdb re-derived calls from the multiplex PCR reads in MiXCR, one entry per CDR3 protein. These V and J calls derive from TCRdb rather than the authors' analysis. The sample lists hundreds of thousands of distinct CDR3 sequences; around 21% were seen once. The germline CDR1 and CDR2 sequences are SGHTA and FQGNSA. The V gene lost 1 base and the J gene lost 3 bases, with 10 bases spanning the gap. This CDR3 comprises 14 residues. About this clonotype: Its antigen is unidentified.

Sequencing used peripheral blood mononuclear cells (PBMCs), obtained when the disease was refractory, from a patient treated with antithyroid drugs. V is TRBV7-2 and J is TRBJ2-7; no reliable D call. The source is a female donor with Graves disease. The CDR3 DNA reads as TGTGCCAGCAGCTTAGTGGTCAGCTACTACGAGCAGTACTTC. The encoded protein is CASSLVVSYYEQYF.